This T cell receptor beta chain is drawn from a study of T cell responses to AZD1222 COVID-19 vaccine. Whole-study findings and limits: There were mostly white British donors and more females than males, and clonal diversity was possibly underestimated. At study baseline, merely six AZD1222 recipients were seropositive. Reports indicate that nearly half of spike-specific TCRs are directed at unmutated variant regions. The peak T cell response came first, and repertoires were sampled only after it.

This CDR3 contains 15 residues. Germline CDR1 reads MDHEN; CDR2 reads SYDVKM. The V gene end was trimmed by 2 bases and the J gene end by 2 bases; junction bases not matched to a gene: 3. Sequencing used immunoSEQ multiplex PCR; TCRdb keeps in-frame clones, though not all of them. The sample includes around 210,000 clones, roughly 94% of them seen just once. Comment on this clone: What it binds is unknown.

The TCR was taken from an adult who received the MenACWY meningococcal vaccine as a control. Sequencing was performed on peripheral blood, taken 28 days after the second dose of the MenACWY control vaccine. This chain joins TRBV28 and TRBJ1-5; 7 positions match TRBD1. The CDR3 DNA reads as TGTGCCAGCAGTTTAGGGACAGAGGGCAATCAGCCCCAGCATTTT. Its translation: CASSLGTEGNQPQHF.